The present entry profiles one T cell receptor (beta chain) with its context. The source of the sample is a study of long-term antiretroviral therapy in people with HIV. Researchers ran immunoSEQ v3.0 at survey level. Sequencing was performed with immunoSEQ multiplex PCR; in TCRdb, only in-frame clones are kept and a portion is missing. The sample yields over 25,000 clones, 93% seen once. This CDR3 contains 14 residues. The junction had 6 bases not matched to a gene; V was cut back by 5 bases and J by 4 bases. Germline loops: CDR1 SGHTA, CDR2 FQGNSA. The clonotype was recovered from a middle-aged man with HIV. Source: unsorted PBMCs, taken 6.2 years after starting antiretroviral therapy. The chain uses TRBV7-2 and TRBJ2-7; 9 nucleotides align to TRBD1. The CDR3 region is CASSMGQGGYEQYF. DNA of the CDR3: TGTGCCAGCAGCATGGGACAGGGTGGTTACGAGCAGTACTTC.